Below, 13 T cell receptor beta chains from the same sample are listed, as sequenced in a study of shared clonotypes between healthy human individuals. Generated by immunoSEQ multiplex PCR, the TCRdb table keeps only in-frame clones and is missing some. The data contain over a million clones, about 70% of them singletons. Source material: memory CD4+ T cells sorted from blood. Subset indicated: CD45RA-negative fraction. These receptors were obtained from a man between 18 and 35 years old in good health.

In this sample, this clone turned up many times. The CDR3 coding sequence is TGTGCCAGCAGCGTAGCGGACAGGGGGACTGAAGCTTTCTTT. Amino acids: CASSVADRGTEAFF. The chain couples TRBV9 to TRBJ1-1, with TRBD1 matching over 10 bases. Germline CDR1 reads SGDLS; CDR2 reads YYNGEE. J lost 5 bases, V lost 0 bases, and 1 base had no gene match. The CDR3 loop spans 14 amino acids.

The rearrangement joins TRBV6-1 to TRBJ2-2; tentatively, D is TRBD2 (5 bases). The CDR3 contains 14 residues. V lost 2 bases to trimming and J lost 6 bases, with 10 bases between them. Germline CDR1 is MNHNS and CDR2 is SASEGT. This CDR3 reads CASSERGPPGELFF. The CDR3, as DNA: TGTGCCAGCAGTGAACGGGGTCCCCCCGGGGAGCTGTTTTTT.

Details on this clone: A read error may account for a junction end that differs from germline. The gene calls are TRBV7-7 and TRBJ2-5; D uncertain. The CDR3 is made up of 14 amino acids. Germline CDR1 SSHAT, CDR2 FNYEAQ (reference sequence). The CDR3 region is CASSLEGLPETQYF. The CDR3 DNA is TGTGCTAGCAGCTTAGAAGGTTTGCCAGAGACCCAGTACTTC.

Of note for this clone: The sample has other DNA sequences that encode this CDR3 too. This sequence joins TRBV7-2 and TRBJ2-2; unclear D gene. The CDR3 runs 15 residues. Germline loops: CDR1 SGHTA, CDR2 FQGNSA. V lost 1 base and J lost 2, with 8 bases in between. DNA of the CDR3: TGTGCCAGCAGCTTAGTTCTGGGAAACACCGGGGAGCTGTTTTTT. The encoded protein is CASSLVLGNTGELFF. Using reference TRBV7-2 and TRBJ2-2 for the parts outside the CDR3, the full variable domain is GAGVSQSPSNKVTEKGKDVELRCDPISGHTALYWYRQSLGQGLEFLIYFQGNSAPDKSGLPSDRFSAERTGGSVSTLTIQRTQQEDSAVYLCASSLVLGNTGELFFGEGSRLTVL.

A single count supports this clone. The same CDR3 can be traced to other DNA sequences in this sample. The V gene is TRBV29-1, the J gene TRBJ2-6; D unclear. The germline CDR1 and CDR2 sequences are SQVTM and ANQGSEA. The CDR3 length is 13 residues. Trimming stripped 6 bases from V and 0 bases from J, with 6 bases between. The CDR3 coding sequence is TGCAGCGTGGAGTACTCTGGGGCCAACGTCCTGACTTTC. Translation: CSVEYSGANVLTF.

This chain joins TRBV19 and TRBJ2-1; possible D gene TRBD2, 5 bases. Germline-derived CDR1 and CDR2 are LNHDA and SQIVND (reference sequence). V was cut by 1 base and J by 7 bases, with 8 bases left in between. The CDR3 consists of 13 residues. DNA of the CDR3: TGTGCCAGTAGTATAGTCCGGGGAAATGAGCAGTTCTTC. As protein: CASSIVRGNEQFF. Supplemented by reference TRBV19 and TRBJ2-1, the full variable domain reads DGGITQSPKYLFRKEGQNVTLSCEQNLNHDAMYWYRQDPGQGLRLIYYSQIVNDFQKGDIAEGYSVSREKKESFPLTVTSAQKNPTAFYLCASSIVRGNEQFFGPGTRLTVL.

DNA of the CDR3: TGTGCCAGCAGCCGTCGGAGGGGGGCGACTAACTATGGCTACACCTTC. Protein sequence: CASSRRRGATNYGYTF. V usage is TRBV7-9 and J usage is TRBJ1-2, with D possibly TRBD1 on 6 matching bases. Per the germline V gene, CDR1 is SEHNR and CDR2 is FQNEAQ (reference sequence). V was shortened by 5 bases and J by 0 bases, with 16 bases between the two germline ends. CDR3 length: 16 amino acids. Supplemented by reference TRBV7-9 and TRBJ1-2, the full variable domain reads DTGVSQNPRHKITKRGQNVTFRCDPISEHNRLYWYRQTLGQGPEFLTYFQNEAQLEKSRLLSDRFSAERPKGSFSTLEIQRTEQGDSAMYLCASSRRRGATNYGYTFGSGTRLTVV.

This clone was detected once. In DNA form, the CDR3 reads TGTGCCAGCAGCGCCACCGGGACTAGCGGGGGCAACACAGATACGCAGTATTTT. This encodes CASSATGTSGGNTDTQYF. The chain links TRBV9 to TRBJ2-3; 14 bases fit TRBD2. V was clipped by 3 bases and J by 2 bases; unmatched bases: 8. Germline loops: CDR1 SGDLS, CDR2 YYNGEE. This CDR3 comprises 18 residues.

The rearrangement links TRBV4-3 to TRBJ1-5; no firm D call. With 4 bases removed from V and 0 bases from J, the gap between germline ends came to 10 bases. This CDR3 region has 15 residues. CDR1 is LGHNA, CDR2 YSLEER, per germline. The CDR3 loop reads CASSPGLSSNQPQHF. CDR3 DNA sequence: TGCGCCAGCAGCCCCGGACTTAGTAGCAATCAGCCCCAGCATTTT.

The sample holds a few counts of this clone. The rearrangement links TRBV28 to TRBJ2-3; D is ambiguous. Germline-derived CDR1 and CDR2 are MDHEN and SYDVKM. Trimming shortened V by 4 bases and J by 14 bases, and 13 bases separated the two germline ends. The CDR3 totals 11 residues. The CDR3: CASSSLGRGYF. In DNA, the CDR3 is TGTGCCAGCAGTTCCCTGGGCCGAGGGTATTTT.

V usage is TRBV19 and J usage is TRBJ1-5, with D possibly matching TRBD1 (5 bases). Between the trimmed V and J ends, which lost 1 base and 7 bases, there was a span of 8 bases. CDR1 and CDR2 (germline): LNHDA, SQIVND (reference sequence). The CDR3 spans 13 residues. The CDR3 sequence is CASSIGQRQPQHF. CDR3 DNA: TGTGCCAGTAGTATAGGACAGAGGCAGCCCCAGCATTTT.

The chain combines TRBV12-5 with TRBJ1-1, with D maybe TRBD1 (5 bases). The CDR3 is made up of 12 amino acids. The germline CDR1 and CDR2 sequences are LGHNT and FRNRAP. Trimming cost V 1 base and J 12 bases, with 12 bases left between them. CDR3 region: CASGLEWTRPFF. CDR3 bases: TGTGCTAGTGGTTTGGAGTGGACAAGGCCTTTCTTT.

The genes are TRBV2 and TRBJ2-3, with a tentative D call TRBD2 (6 bases). V shed 8 bases and J shed 1 base, with 10 bases lying between them. The germline V gene encodes CDR1 SNHLY and CDR2 FYNNEI. CDR3 length: 13 residues. The CDR3 here is CASRRGRTDTQYF. In DNA form, the CDR3 reads TGTGCCAGCCGGAGGGGACGCACAGATACGCAGTATTTT.